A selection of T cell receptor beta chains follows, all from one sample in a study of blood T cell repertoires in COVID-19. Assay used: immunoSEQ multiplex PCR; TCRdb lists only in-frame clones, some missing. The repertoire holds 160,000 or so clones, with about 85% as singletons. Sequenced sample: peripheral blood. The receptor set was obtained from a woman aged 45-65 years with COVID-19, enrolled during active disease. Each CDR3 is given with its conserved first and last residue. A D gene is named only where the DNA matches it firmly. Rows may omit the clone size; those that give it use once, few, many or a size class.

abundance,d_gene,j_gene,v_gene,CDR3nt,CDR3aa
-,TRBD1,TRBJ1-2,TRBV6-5,TGTGCCAGCAGCGAGACAGGGTCCTATGGCTACACCTTC,CASSETGSYGYTF
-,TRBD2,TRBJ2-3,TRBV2,TGTGCCAGCAGTGAAGCGCCCACTAGCGTCCCAGATACGCAGTATTTT,CASSEAPTSVPDTQYF
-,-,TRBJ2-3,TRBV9,TGTGCCAGCAGCTCATCCGGGACACGCACAGATACGCAGTATTTT,CASSSSGTRTDTQYF
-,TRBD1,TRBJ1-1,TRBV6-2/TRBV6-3,TGTGCCAGCAGTTACCCTAGGACAGGGGGCGGTGAAGCTTTCTTT,CASSYPRTGGGEAFF
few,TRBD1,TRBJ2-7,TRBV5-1,TGCGCCAGCAGCGATACAGGGGGTGCCTACGAGCAGTACTTC,CASSDTGGAYEQYF
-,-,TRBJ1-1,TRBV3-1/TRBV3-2,TGTGCCAGCAGCTTACAGGTGAACACTGAAGCTTTCTTT,CASSLQVNTEAFF
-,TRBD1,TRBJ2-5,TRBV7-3,TGTGCCAGCAGCCTACAGGGGGCGGAACAAGAGACCCAGTACTTC,CASSLQGAEQETQYF
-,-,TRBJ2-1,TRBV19,TGTGCCATGCAGGGGGGCCATAGCTCCTACAATGAGCAGTTCTTC,CAMQGGHSSYNEQFF
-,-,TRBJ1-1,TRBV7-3,TGTGCCAGCAGCTTAGCTGGGGGGGTGAGCACTGAAGCTTTCTTT,CASSLAGGVSTEAFF
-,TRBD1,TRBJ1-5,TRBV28,TGTGCCAGCAGGGGGGACAGGGGAGGCAATCAGCCCCAGCATTTT,CASRGDRGGNQPQHF